These 4 T cell receptor beta chains share one sample of origin, sequenced in a study of PD-1 blockade in classical Hodgkin lymphoma. Here immunoSEQ multiplex PCR was the method, and the copy in TCRdb shows in-frame clones only, minus some. The sample shows approximately 90,000 clones, around 90% of them seen only once. Relapses following autologous stem cell transplantation were seen in all patients, with brentuximab vedotin exposure varying. Sample: peripheral blood mononuclear cells (PBMCs), taken before the second cycle of nivolumab. These receptors originate from a human donor with classical Hodgkin lymphoma.

This chain uses TRBV5-4 with TRBJ2-3; D call uncertain. Deletions cut 0 bases from V and 2 bases from J, with 7 bases between. The CDR3 loop spans 14 amino acids. CDR1 is SGHNT and CDR2 is YYREEE in the germline V gene (reference sequence). As DNA, the CDR3 is TGTGCCAGCAGCTTGGTATTCCTCACAGATACGCAGTATTTT. It yields the protein CASSLVFLTDTQYF.

The V and J genes are TRBV9 and TRBJ2-5, with 7 bases aligning to TRBD1. Germline V gene data show CDR1 as SGDLS and CDR2 as YYNGEE. This CDR3 region has 12 residues. The junction had 3 bases not matched to a gene; V was cut back by 4 bases and J by 6 bases. Here the CDR3 reads CASSPGGQTQYF. The DNA for the CDR3 is TGTGCCAGCAGCCCAGGGGGTCAGACCCAGTACTTC.

The chain links TRBV21-1 to TRBJ1-1; TRBD1, the table's D call, was not compared with the DNA. TRBV21-1 is tagged as a pseudogene. The CDR3 has 15 residues. The CDR3 coding sequence is TGTGCCAGCACCACGACAGGGGGCTGGTGGACTGAAGCTTTCTTT. Encoded protein: CASTTTGGWWTEAFF.

In its sample, this clone was seen once. The chain couples TRBV7-2 to TRBJ2-6; D unresolved. Germline values: CDR1 SGHTA, CDR2 FQGNSA. CDR3 size: 13 residues. Trimming pared 3 bases from V and 4 bases from J, leaving 4 bases between. CDR3 amino acids: CASSLAGANVLTF. The CDR3 DNA is TGTGCCAGCAGCTTGGCGGGGGCCAACGTCCTGACTTTC.